This T cell receptor (beta chain) emerged from a study of patients and donors after allogeneic stem cell transplantation. TCRdb called the RT-PCR reads again in MiXCR, with one record for every CDR3 protein. The profile shows 410,000 or so distinct CDR3 sequences, 15% to 20% of them singletons. This CDR3 is 16 amino acids long. V lost 5 bases, J lost 1 base, and 14 bases lay in between. CDR1 KGHDR and CDR2 SFDVKD come from the germline V gene. The chain joins TRBV24-1 to TRBJ2-4; D not resolved. The sequencing input was blood, either unsorted or a sorted T cell fraction (not recorded which). The TCR sequence derives from a human donor who was either an allogeneic HSCT recipient or a stem cell or donor lymphocyte infusion donor (not recorded which). It is not recorded whose cells these are; they may come from a transplant donor. The CDR3 DNA reads TGTGCCACCAGTGCAGCCGGCCGGACGGCCAAAAACATTCAGTACTTC. Amino acid sequence: CATSAAGRTAKNIQYF.